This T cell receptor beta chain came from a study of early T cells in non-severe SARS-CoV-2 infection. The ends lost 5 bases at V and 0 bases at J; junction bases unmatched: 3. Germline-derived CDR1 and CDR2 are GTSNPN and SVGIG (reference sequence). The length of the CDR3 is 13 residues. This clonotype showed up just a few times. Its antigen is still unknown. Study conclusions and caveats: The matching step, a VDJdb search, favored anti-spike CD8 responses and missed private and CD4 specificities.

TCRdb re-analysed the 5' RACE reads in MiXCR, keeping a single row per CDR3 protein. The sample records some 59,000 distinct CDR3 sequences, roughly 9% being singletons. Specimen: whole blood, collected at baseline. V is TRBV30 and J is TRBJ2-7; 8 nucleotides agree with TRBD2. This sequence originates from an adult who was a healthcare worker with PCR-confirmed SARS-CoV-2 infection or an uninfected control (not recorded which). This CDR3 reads CAWPGGLSYEQYF. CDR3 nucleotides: TGTGCCTGGCCGGGGGGGCTCTCCTACGAGCAGTACTTC.